This T cell receptor (beta chain) was found in a study of spatial heterogeneity in lung cancer. The time point is: sample taken at primary tumor resection. In each case, whole RNA from tumor, nontumor lung or frozen PBMC was sequenced unsorted. This clonotype came up a few times. TCRdb reanalysed the 5' RACE reads using MiXCR and keeps one entry per CDR3 protein. The data contain 70,000 to 90,000 distinct CDR3 sequences, more than 10% of them singletons. This clonotype was obtained from a male donor with early-stage non-small cell lung cancer. The sequenced sample was PBMCs, obtained at surgery.

The CDR3 is CSASNFDSLYQETQYF. The CDR3, as DNA: TGCAGTGCTAGTAACTTTGACAGTCTGTACCAAGAGACCCAGTACTTC. The rearrangement links TRBV20-1 to TRBJ2-5; tentative D call: TRBD1 (5 bases). Germline loops: CDR1 DFQATT, CDR2 SNEGSKA (reference sequence). The CDR3 spans 16 residues. The V and J ends lost 3 bases and 0 bases respectively, with 17 bases between them.